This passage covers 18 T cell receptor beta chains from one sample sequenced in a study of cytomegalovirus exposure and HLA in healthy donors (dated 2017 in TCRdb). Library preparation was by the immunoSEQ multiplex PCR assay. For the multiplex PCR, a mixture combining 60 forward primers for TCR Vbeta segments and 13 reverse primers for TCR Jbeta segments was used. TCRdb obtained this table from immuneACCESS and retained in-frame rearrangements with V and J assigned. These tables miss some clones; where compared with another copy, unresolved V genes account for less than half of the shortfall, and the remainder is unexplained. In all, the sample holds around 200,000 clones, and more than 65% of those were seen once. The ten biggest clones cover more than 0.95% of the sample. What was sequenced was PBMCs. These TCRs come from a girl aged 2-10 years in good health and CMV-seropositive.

The CDR3 coding sequence is TGTGCCAGTAGCCTCAGGGTTGTCACTGAAGCTTTCTTT. This gives the protein CASSLRVVTEAFF. The chain carries TRBV19 and TRBJ1-1, with TRBD1 as a possible D gene (5 bases). Germline CDR1 and CDR2: LNHDA and SQIVND (reference sequence). V gave up 6 bases and J gave up 4 bases, with 12 bases separating them. The CDR3 sequence is 13 residues long.

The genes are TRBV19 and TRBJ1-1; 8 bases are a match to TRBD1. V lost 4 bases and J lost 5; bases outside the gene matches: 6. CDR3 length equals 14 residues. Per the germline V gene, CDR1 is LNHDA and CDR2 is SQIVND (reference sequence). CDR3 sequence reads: CASSKQGEGTEAFF. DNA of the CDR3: TGTGCCAGTAGTAAACAGGGGGAGGGGACTGAAGCTTTCTTT.

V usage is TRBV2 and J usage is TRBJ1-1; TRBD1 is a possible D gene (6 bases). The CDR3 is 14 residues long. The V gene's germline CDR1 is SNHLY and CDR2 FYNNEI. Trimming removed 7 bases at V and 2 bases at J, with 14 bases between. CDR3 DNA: TGTGCCAGCATTAAGGACAGAGCAAACACTGAAGCTTTCTTT. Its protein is CASIKDRANTEAFF.

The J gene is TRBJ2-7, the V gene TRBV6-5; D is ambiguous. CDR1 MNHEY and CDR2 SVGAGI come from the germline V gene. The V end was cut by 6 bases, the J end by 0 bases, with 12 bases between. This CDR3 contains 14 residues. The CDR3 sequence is CASSLLRTSYEQYF. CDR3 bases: TGTGCCAGCAGCCTACTTAGAACCTCCTACGAGCAGTACTTC.

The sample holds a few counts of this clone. CDR3 residues: CASNPAGIGGEKLFF. CDR3 in DNA: TGTGCCAGCAACCCGGCGGGGATCGGAGGGGAAAAACTGTTTTTT. This chain links TRBV5-6 with TRBJ1-4, with D unclear. Trimming left V 6 bases short and J 8 bases short, with 20 bases between. Germline V CDR1 and CDR2: SGHDT, YYEEEE. CDR3 length equals 15 residues.

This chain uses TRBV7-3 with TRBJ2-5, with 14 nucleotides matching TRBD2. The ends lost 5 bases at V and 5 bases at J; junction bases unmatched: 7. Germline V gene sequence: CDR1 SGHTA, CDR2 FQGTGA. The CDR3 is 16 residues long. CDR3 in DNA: TGTGCCAGCAGCCCGCGACTAGCGGGAGGGCTGGAGACCCAGTACTTC. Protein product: CASSPRLAGGLETQYF.

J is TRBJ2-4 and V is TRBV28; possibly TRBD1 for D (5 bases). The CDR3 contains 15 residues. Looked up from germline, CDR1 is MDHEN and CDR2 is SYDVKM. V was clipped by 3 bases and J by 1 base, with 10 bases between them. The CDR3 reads CASSFTGSAKNIQYF. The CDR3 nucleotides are TGTGCCAGCAGTTTCACAGGATCTGCCAAAAACATTCAGTACTTC.

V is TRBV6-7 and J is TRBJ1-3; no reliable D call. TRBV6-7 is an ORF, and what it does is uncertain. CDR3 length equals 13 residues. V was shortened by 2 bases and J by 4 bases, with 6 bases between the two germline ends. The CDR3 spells CASSYPQGNTIYF. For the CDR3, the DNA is TGTGCCAGCAGTTACCCCCAGGGAAACACCATATATTTT.

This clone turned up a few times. The CDR3 spells CASSRRTVGNTIYF. CDR3 nucleotides: TGTGCCAGCAGCCGCAGGACAGTTGGAAACACCATATATTTT. The chain joins TRBV6-6 to TRBJ1-3, with D maybe TRBD1 (6 bases). Germline CDR1 is MNHNY and CDR2 is SVGAGI (reference sequence). With 6 bases removed from V and 3 bases from J, the gap between germline ends came to 12 bases. The CDR3 runs to 14 residues.

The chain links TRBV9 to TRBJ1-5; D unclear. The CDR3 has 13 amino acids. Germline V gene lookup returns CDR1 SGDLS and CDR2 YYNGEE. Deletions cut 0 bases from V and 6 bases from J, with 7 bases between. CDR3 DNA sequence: TGTGCCAGCAGCGTAGGTGGGCCTCAGCCCCAGCATTTT. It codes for CASSVGGPQPQHF.

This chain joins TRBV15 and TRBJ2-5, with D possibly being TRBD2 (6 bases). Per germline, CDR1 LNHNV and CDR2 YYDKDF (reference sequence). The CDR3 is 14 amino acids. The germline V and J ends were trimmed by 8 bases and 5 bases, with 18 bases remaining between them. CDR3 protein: CATGLGGLWETQYF. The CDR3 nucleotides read TGTGCCACCGGACTCGGAGGGTTGTGGGAGACCCAGTACTTC.

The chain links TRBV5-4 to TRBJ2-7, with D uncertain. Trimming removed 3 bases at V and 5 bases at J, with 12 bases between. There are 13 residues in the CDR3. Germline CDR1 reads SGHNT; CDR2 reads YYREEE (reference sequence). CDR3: CASSSPMENEQYF. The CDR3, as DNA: TGTGCCAGCAGCTCCCCCATGGAGAACGAGCAGTACTTC.

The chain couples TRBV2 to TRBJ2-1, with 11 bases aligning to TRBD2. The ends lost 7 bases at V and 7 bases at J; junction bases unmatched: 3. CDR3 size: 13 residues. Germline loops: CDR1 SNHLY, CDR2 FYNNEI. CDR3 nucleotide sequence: TGTGCCAGCAATAGCGGGAGGGGGAATGAGCAGTTCTTC. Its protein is CASNSGRGNEQFF.

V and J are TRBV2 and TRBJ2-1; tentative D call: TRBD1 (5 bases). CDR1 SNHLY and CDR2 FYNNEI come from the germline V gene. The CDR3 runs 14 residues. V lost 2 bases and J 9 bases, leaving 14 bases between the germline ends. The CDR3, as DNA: TGTGCCAGCAGTGAAACAGGACCCCTCGGTGAGCAGTTCTTC. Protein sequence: CASSETGPLGEQFF. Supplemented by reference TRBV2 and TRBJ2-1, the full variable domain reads EPEVTQTPSHQVTQMGQEVILRCVPISNHLYFYWYRQILGQKVEFLVSFYNNEISEKSEIFDDQFSVERPDGSNFTLKIRSTKLEDSAMYFCASSETGPLGEQFFGPGTRLTVL.

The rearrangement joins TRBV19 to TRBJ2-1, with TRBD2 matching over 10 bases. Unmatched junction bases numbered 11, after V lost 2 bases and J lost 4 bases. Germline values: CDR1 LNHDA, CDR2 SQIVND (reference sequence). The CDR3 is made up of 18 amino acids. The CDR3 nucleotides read TGTGCCAGTAGTATAAGGACCTACCAGCGGGAGGGTTACAATGAGCAGTTCTTC. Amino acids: CASSIRTYQREGYNEQFF.

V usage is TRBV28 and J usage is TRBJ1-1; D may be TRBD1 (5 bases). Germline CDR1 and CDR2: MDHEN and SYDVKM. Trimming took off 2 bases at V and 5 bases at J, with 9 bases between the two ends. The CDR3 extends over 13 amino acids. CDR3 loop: CASSLGGATEAFF. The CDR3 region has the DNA TGTGCCAGCAGTTTAGGAGGGGCTACTGAAGCTTTCTTT.

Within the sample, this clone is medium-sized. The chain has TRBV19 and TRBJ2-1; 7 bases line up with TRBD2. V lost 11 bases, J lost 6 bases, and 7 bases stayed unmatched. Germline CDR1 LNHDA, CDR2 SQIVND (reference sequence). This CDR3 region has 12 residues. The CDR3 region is CAPLGGCNEQFF. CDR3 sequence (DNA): TGTGCCCCCCTGGGGGGGTGCAATGAGCAGTTCTTC.

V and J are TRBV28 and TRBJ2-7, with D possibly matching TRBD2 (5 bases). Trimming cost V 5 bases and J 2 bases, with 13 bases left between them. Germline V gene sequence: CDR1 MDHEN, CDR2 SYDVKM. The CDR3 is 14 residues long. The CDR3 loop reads CASSLPDFPYEQYF. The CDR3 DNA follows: TGTGCCAGCAGTCTCCCGGACTTTCCCTACGAGCAGTACTTC.